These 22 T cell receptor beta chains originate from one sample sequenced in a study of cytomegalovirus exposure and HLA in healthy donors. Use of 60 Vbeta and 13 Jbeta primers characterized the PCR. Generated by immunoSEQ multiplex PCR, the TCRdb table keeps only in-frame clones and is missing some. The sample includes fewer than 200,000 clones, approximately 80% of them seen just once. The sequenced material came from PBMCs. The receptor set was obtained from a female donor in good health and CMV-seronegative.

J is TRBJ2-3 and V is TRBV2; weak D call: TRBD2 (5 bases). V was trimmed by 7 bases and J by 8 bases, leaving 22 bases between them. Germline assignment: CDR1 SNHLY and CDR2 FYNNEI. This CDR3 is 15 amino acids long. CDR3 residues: CASTERKEVGSTQYF. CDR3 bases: TGTGCCAGCACCGAACGAAAGGAGGTGGGGAGTACGCAGTATTTT. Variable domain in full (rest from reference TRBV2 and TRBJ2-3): EPEVTQTPSHQVTQMGQEVILRCVPISNHLYFYWYRQILGQKVEFLVSFYNNEISEKSEIFDDQFSVERPDGSNFTLKIRSTKLEDSAMYFCASTERKEVGSTQYFGPGTRLTVL.

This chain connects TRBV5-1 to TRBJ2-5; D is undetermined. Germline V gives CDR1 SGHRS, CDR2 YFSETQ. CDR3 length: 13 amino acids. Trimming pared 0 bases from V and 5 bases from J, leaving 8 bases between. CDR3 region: CASSLANGETQYF. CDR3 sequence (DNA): TGCGCCAGCAGCTTGGCAAACGGGGAGACCCAGTACTTC. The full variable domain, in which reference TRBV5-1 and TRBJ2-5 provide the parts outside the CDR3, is KAGVTQTPRYLIKTRGQQVTLSCSPISGHRSVSWYQQTPGQGLQFLFEYFSETQRNKGNFPGRFSGRQFSNSRSEMNVSTLELGDSALYLCASSLANGETQYFGPGTRLLVL.

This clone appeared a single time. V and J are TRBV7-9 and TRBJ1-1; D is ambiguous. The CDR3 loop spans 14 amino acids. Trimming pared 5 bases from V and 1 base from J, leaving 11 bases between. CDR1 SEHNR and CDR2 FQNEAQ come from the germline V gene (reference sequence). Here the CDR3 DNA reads TGTGCCAGCAGCGATCTACAGAAGAACACTGAAGCTTTCTTT. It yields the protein CASSDLQKNTEAFF.

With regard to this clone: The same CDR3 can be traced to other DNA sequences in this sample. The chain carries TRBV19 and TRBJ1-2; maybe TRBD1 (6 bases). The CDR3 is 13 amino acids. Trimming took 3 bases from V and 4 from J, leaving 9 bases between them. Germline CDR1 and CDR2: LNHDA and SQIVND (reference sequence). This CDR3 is CASSIGQTYGYTF. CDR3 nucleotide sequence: TGTGCCAGTAGTATCGGACAGACCTATGGCTACACCTTC.

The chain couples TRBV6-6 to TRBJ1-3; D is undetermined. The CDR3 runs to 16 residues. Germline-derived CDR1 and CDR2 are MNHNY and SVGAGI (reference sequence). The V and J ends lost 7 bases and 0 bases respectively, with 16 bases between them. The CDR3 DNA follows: TGTGCCAGCATGGACCCCCCGGGGTACTCTGGAAACACCATATATTTT. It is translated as CASMDPPGYSGNTIYF.

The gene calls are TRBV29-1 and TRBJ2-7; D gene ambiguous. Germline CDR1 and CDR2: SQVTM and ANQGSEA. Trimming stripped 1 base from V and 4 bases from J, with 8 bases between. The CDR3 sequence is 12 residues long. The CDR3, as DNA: TGCAGCGTTGAAGTGGCAGATTACGAGCAGTACTTC. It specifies CSVEVADYEQYF.

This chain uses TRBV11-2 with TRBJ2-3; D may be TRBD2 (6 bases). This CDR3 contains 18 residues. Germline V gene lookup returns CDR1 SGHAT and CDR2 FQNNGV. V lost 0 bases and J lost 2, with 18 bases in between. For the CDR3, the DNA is TGTGCCAGCAGCTTAGAAGGGCGGGGCCGACCTCTCACAGATACGCAGTATTTT. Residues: CASSLEGRGRPLTDTQYF.

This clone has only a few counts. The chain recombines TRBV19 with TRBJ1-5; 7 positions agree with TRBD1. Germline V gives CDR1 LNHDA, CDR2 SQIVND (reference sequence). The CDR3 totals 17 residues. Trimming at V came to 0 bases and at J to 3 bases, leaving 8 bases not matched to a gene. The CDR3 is CASSIDETGQNNQPQHF. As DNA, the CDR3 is TGTGCCAGTAGTATAGACGAGACAGGGCAAAACAATCAGCCCCAGCATTTT.

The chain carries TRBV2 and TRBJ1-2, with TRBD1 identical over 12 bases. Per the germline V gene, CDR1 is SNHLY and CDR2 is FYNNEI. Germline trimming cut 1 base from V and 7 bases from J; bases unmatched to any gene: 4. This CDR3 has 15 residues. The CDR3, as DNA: TGTGCCAGCAGTGAAGTGGGACAGGGGGCGGGTGGCTACACCTTC. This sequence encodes CASSEVGQGAGGYTF.

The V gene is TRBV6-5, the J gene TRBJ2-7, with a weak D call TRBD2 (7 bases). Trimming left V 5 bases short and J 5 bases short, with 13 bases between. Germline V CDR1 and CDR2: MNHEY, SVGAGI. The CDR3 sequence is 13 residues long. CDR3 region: CASSKGGWNEQYF. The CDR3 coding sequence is TGTGCCAGCAGTAAGGGGGGGTGGAACGAGCAGTACTTC.

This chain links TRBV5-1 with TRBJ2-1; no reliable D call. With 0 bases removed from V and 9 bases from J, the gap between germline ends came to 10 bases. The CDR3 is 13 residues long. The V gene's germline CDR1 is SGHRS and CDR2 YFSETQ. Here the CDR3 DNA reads TGCGCCAGCAGCTTGGCGGTAACGGGTGAGCAGTTCTTC. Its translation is CASSLAVTGEQFF.

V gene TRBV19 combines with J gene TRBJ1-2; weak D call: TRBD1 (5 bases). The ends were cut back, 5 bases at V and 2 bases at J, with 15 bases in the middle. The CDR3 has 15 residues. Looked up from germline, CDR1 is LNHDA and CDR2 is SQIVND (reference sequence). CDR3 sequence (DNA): TGTGCCAGTAGTTCCTTGACAGACTTCAACTATGGCTACACCTTC. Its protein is CASSSLTDFNYGYTF. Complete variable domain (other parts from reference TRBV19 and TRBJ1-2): DGGITQSPKYLFRKEGQNVTLSCEQNLNHDAMYWYRQDPGQGLRLIYYSQIVNDFQKGDIAEGYSVSREKKESFPLTVTSAQKNPTAFYLCASSSLTDFNYGYTFGSGTRLTVV.

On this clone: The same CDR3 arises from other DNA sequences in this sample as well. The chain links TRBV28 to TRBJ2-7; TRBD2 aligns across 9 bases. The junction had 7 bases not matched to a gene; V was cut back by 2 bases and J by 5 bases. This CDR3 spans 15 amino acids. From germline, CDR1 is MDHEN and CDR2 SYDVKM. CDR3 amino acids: CASSLVAGGPNEQYF. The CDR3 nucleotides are TGTGCCAGCAGTTTAGTGGCGGGGGGGCCTAACGAGCAGTACTTC.

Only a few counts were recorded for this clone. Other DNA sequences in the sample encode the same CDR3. Here the CDR3 reads CASSLRGNTEAFF. The CDR3 nucleotides are TGTGCCAGTTCCCTCAGGGGTAACACTGAAGCTTTCTTT. This chain uses TRBV11-2 with TRBJ1-1; weak D call: TRBD1 (6 bases). The germline V and J ends were trimmed by 9 bases and 2 bases, with 13 bases remaining between them. Germline assignment: CDR1 SGHAT and CDR2 FQNNGV. The CDR3 is made up of 13 amino acids. The full variable domain, completed using reference TRBV11-2 and TRBJ1-1, is EAGVAQSPRYKIIEKRQSVAFWCNPISGHATLYWYQQILGQGPKLLIQFQNNGVVDDSQLPKDRFSAERLKGVDSTLKIQPAKLEDSAVYLCASSLRGNTEAFFGQGTRLTVV.

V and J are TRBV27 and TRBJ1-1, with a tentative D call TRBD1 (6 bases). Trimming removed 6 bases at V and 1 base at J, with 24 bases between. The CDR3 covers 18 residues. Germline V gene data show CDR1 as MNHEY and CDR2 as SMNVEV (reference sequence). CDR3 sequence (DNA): TGTGCCAGCAGCAAACTTTTCTTAACCGGGACAAAGAACACTGAAGCTTTCTTT. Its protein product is CASSKLFLTGTKNTEAFF.

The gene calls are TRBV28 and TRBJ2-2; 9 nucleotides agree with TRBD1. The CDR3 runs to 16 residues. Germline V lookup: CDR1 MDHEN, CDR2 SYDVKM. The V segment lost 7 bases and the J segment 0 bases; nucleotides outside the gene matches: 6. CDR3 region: CASTPTGGANTGELFF. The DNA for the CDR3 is TGTGCCAGCACTCCTACAGGGGGCGCGAACACCGGGGAGCTGTTTTTT.

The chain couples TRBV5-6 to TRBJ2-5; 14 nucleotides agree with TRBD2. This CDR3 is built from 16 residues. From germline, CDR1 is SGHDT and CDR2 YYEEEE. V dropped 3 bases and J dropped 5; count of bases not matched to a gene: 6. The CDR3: CASSWGLAGAGETQYF. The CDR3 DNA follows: TGTGCCAGCAGCTGGGGACTAGCGGGAGCTGGGGAGACCCAGTACTTC.

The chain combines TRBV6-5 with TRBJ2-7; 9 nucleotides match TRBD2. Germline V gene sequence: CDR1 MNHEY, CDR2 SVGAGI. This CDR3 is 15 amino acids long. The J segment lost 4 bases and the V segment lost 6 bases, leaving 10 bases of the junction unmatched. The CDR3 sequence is CASSRVGLAIYEQYF. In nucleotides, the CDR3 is TGTGCCAGCAGCCGCGTCGGACTAGCGATTTACGAGCAGTACTTC.

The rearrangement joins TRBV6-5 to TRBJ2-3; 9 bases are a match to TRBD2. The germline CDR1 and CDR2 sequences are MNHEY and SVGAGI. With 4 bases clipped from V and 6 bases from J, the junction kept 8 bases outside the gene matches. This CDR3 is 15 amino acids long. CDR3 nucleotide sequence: TGTGCCAGCAGTTGGCGGGGACTAGCTTCGGATACGCAGTATTTT. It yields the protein CASSWRGLASDTQYF.

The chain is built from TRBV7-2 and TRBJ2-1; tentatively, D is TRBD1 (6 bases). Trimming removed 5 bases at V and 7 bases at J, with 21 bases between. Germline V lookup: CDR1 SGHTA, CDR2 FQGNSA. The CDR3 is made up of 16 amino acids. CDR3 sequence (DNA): TGTGCCAGCAGCCAGGGCCAGGGAGTGAGGGGGAATGAGCAGTTCTTC. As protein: CASSQGQGVRGNEQFF.

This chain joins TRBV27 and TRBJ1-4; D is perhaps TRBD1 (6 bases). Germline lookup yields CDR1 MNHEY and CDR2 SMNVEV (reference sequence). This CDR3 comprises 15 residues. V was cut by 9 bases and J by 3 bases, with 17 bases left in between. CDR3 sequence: CASMKSRGANEKLFF. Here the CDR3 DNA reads TGTGCCAGTATGAAAAGCAGGGGAGCTAATGAAAAACTGTTTTTT.

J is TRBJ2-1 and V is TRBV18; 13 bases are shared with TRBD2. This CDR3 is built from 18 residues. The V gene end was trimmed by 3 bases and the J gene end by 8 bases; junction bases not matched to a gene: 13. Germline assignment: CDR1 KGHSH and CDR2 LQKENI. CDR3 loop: CASSPRTSGRAFSDEQFF. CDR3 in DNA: TGTGCCAGCTCACCCCGAACTAGCGGGAGGGCCTTCTCTGATGAGCAGTTCTTC.